Presented here are 8 T cell receptor beta chains from one specimen sequenced in a study of CD8 T cells in ankylosing spondylitis. One entry per CDR3 protein, called by TCRdb with MiXCR from the 5' RACE reads. The sample records fewer than 500,000 distinct CDR3 sequences, about 24% being singletons. Overall study findings and caveats: Characteristic, it appeared, of ankylosing spondylitis blood was a TCR beta motif of seven or eight highly homologous variants.

These receptors lack a known antigen. Sequencing used blood, either unsorted or a sorted T cell fraction (not recorded which). These TCRs come from a male donor with ankylosing spondylitis.

The V gene is TRBV20-1, the J gene TRBJ1-1; TRBD1 matches 12 bases. Looked up from germline, CDR1 is DFQATT and CDR2 is SNEGSKA (reference sequence). The V gene end was trimmed by 5 bases and the J gene end by 2 bases; junction bases not matched to a gene: 6. This CDR3 is 15 amino acids long. Here the CDR3 DNA reads TGCAGTGCTCGCACGGGGACAGGGGGCAACACTGAAGCTTTCTTT. Its translation is CSARTGTGGNTEAFF.

This sequence joins TRBV3-1 and TRBJ1-4; 8 bases are shared with TRBD1. The CDR3 length is 14 residues. V lost 4 bases and J lost 7; bases outside the gene matches: 5. CDR1 is LGHDT and CDR2 is YNNKEL in the germline V gene (reference sequence). CDR3 loop: CASSPRQGTEKLFF. The DNA for the CDR3 is TGTGCCAGCAGCCCCCGACAGGGGACTGAAAAACTGTTTTTT.

This chain joins TRBV7-9 and TRBJ2-1, with no clear D. The germline V gene has CDR1 SEHNR and CDR2 FQNEAQ (reference sequence). The CDR3 covers 16 residues. V was trimmed by 7 bases and J by 5 bases, leaving 21 bases between them. The CDR3 DNA reads as TGTGCCAGCACCCAACCCTTGATCGACGAAAACAATGAGCAGTTCTTC. Amino acids: CASTQPLIDENNEQFF. The full variable domain, with the rest looked up from reference TRBV7-9 and TRBJ2-1, is DTGVSQNPRHKITKRGQNVTFRCDPISEHNRLYWYRQTLGQGPEFLTYFQNEAQLEKSRLLSDRFSAERPKGSFSTLEIQRTEQGDSAMYLCASTQPLIDENNEQFFGPGTRLTVL.

The V and J genes are TRBV6-1 and TRBJ1-1; 7 bases match TRBD1. This CDR3 spans 13 amino acids. V was clipped by 8 bases and J by 1 base; unmatched bases: 4. Germline CDR1 and CDR2: MNHNS and SASEGT. The CDR3 sequence: CASGQATNTEAFF. In DNA form, the CDR3 reads TGTGCCAGCGGACAGGCAACGAACACTGAAGCTTTCTTT.

This clonotype was seen more than once but under ten times. The chain combines TRBV24-1 with TRBJ2-1; D gene uncertain. Looked up from germline, CDR1 is KGHDR and CDR2 is SFDVKD. This CDR3 is built from 17 residues. V lost 1 base and J lost 0, with 12 bases in between. The CDR3 loop reads CATSDFATSSSYNEQFF. The DNA for the CDR3 is TGTGCCACCAGTGATTTTGCCACTTCGAGCTCCTACAATGAGCAGTTCTTC.

This clonotype appeared a single time. The chain couples TRBV6-4 to TRBJ2-1; TRBD1 matches at 8 bases. The germline CDR1 and CDR2 sequences are MRHNA and SNTAGT. After removal of 1 base from V and 4 bases from J, the junction contained 6 bases not matched to a gene. The CDR3 spans 16 residues. CDR3 residues: CASSDWTGKSYNEQFF. The DNA of the CDR3 is TGTGCCAGCAGTGACTGGACAGGGAAATCGTACAATGAGCAGTTCTTC.

This clonotype showed up just a few times. This chain uses TRBV11-2 with TRBJ1-1, with D possibly matching TRBD1 (5 bases). Trimming cost V 3 bases and J 1 base, with 9 bases left between them. This CDR3 has 14 residues. The germline V gene has CDR1 SGHAT and CDR2 FQNNGV. CDR3 amino acids: CASSFVDTNTEAFF. The CDR3 coding sequence is TGTGCCAGCAGCTTCGTGGACACGAACACTGAAGCTTTCTTT.

This clonotype was picked up a small number of times. V usage is TRBV12-3 or TRBV12-4 and J usage is TRBJ2-1; no clear D. The V gene lost 6 bases and the J gene lost 7 bases, with 10 bases spanning the gap. This CDR3 spans 12 amino acids. CDR3 sequence reads: CASSPGHNEQFF. The DNA for the CDR3 is TGTGCCAGCAGCCCGGGCCATAATGAGCAGTTCTTC.